These 15 T cell receptor beta chains were all obtained from the same sample, sequenced in a study of persistence of HIV-infected CD4 T cells. Nonspecific anti-CD3/anti-CD28 bead stimulation represents the broad CD4+ T cell repertoire. Sorting selected CD4+ T cells upregulating both CD40 ligand and CD69. Sequencing used immunoSEQ version 4 in survey mode. TCRdb keeps only in-frame clones here, not all; method: immunoSEQ multiplex PCR. The profile shows 43,000 or so clones, 80% to 90% of them singletons. Which antigens these TCRs recognize remains unknown. Specimen: CD4+ T cells sorted from PBMCs after roughly 17-hour stimulation, collected from a patient who received antiretroviral therapy. These receptors originate from an adult man with HIV who was CMV-seropositive.

This chain links TRBV28 with TRBJ1-1; D is undetermined. V lost 5 bases and J lost 4, with 14 bases in between. Germline V gene data show CDR1 as MDHEN and CDR2 as SYDVKM. CDR3 length: 14 amino acids. CDR3 sequence reads: CASSPQVRGTEAFF. The CDR3 DNA reads as TGTGCCAGCAGTCCCCAGGTGAGAGGCACTGAAGCTTTCTTT.

The chain couples TRBV6-5 to TRBJ1-6; D unresolved. Per germline, CDR1 MNHEY and CDR2 SVGAGI. The germline V and J ends were trimmed by 8 bases and 6 bases, with 11 bases remaining between them. This CDR3 region has 13 residues. CDR3 DNA sequence: TGTGCCAGCTCCGAAATTTCTAATTCACCCCTCCACTTT. This sequence encodes CASSEISNSPLHF.

The V call is TRBV6-5, the J call TRBJ1-6, with D unclear. V lost 4 bases and J 7 bases, leaving 11 bases between the germline ends. Looked up from germline, CDR1 is MNHEY and CDR2 is SVGAGI. This CDR3 spans 14 amino acids. CDR3 nucleotides: TGTGCCAGCAGTTGGTCCAGGAGGAATTCACCCCTCCACTTT. Translated, it gives CASSWSRRNSPLHF.

This sequence joins TRBV29-1 and TRBJ1-4; D is perhaps TRBD1 (6 bases). CDR3 length equals 14 residues. The germline gives CDR1 SQVTM, CDR2 ANQGSEA. Trimming left V 0 bases short and J 7 bases short, with 12 bases between. The CDR3 loop reads CSVEDTGRGEKLFF. CDR3 nucleotide sequence: TGCAGCGTTGAAGATACAGGGAGGGGTGAAAAACTGTTTTTT.

The V and J genes are TRBV24-1 and TRBJ2-1; TRBD2 matches at 8 bases. Germline CDR1 is KGHDR and CDR2 is SFDVKD. Losses at the gene ends were 2 bases for V and 4 bases for J; bases not matched to a gene: 3. CDR3 size: 15 residues. The CDR3 sequence is CATSDSRGVYNEQFF. The CDR3 DNA follows: TGTGCCACCAGTGATTCGCGGGGGGTATACAATGAGCAGTTCTTC.

CDR3 sequence: CASSKNTIYF. CDR3 coding DNA: TGTGCCAGCAGTAAAAACACCATATATTTT. The chain joins TRBV27 to TRBJ1-3; D unresolved. Germline CDR1 is MNHEY and CDR2 is SMNVEV (reference sequence). Deletions cut 5 bases from V and 6 bases from J, with 2 bases between. This CDR3 is built from 10 residues.

This sequence joins TRBV7-9 and TRBJ2-4; 9 bases fit TRBD1. J lost 12 bases, V lost 5 bases, and 8 bases had no gene match. Germline V CDR1 and CDR2: SEHNR, FQNEAQ (reference sequence). This CDR3 has 13 residues. The CDR3 nucleotides are TGTGCCAGCAGCATGGGACAGGGTCCCAATCAGTACTTC. Protein sequence: CASSMGQGPNQYF.

The chain uses TRBV5-4 and TRBJ2-1; TRBD1 agrees at 9 bases. The V segment lost 3 bases and the J segment 5 bases; nucleotides outside the gene matches: 6. Per the germline V gene, CDR1 is SGHNT and CDR2 is YYREEE (reference sequence). The CDR3 length is 15 residues. CDR3 in amino acids: CASSWDRATHNEQFF. The CDR3 nucleotides read TGTGCCAGCAGCTGGGACAGGGCGACCCACAATGAGCAGTTCTTC.

In its sample, this clone was seen once. J is TRBJ2-7 and V is TRBV6-5, with 8 bases aligning to TRBD1. Germline CDR1 MNHEY, CDR2 SVGAGI. CDR3 length: 14 residues. Losses at the gene ends were 6 bases for V and 5 bases for J; bases not matched to a gene: 9. This chain's CDR3 is CASRRGQGSHEQYF. The CDR3 nucleotides are TGTGCCAGCAGAAGAGGACAGGGTTCCCACGAGCAGTACTTC.

This clone was detected once. This chain uses TRBV21-1 with TRBJ2-3; whether TRBD1, the table's D call, matches the DNA was not checked. TRBV21-1 is classified as a pseudogene. The CDR3 loop spans 16 amino acids. CDR3 protein: CASSKGRTGVTDTQYF. Written as DNA, the CDR3 is TGTGCCAGCAGCAAAGGACGGACAGGGGTGACAGATACGCAGTATTTT.

This clone was seen a single time. The J gene is TRBJ2-3, the V gene TRBV19, with unresolved D. The CDR3 is 13 amino acids. Trimming shortened V by 7 bases and J by 2 bases, and 10 bases separated the two germline ends. From germline, CDR1 is LNHDA and CDR2 SQIVND (reference sequence). The DNA for the CDR3 is TGTGCCAGTAAAGCTAGTAACACAGATACGCAGTATTTT. It translates to CASKASNTDTQYF.

CDR3 nucleotides: TGTGCCAGCAGTTTAAGGGGCGACTCCTACGAGCAGTACTTC. Residues: CASSLRGDSYEQYF. The rearrangement uses TRBV27 and TRBJ2-7; D might be TRBD1 (5 bases). V was cut by 2 bases and J by 0 bases, with 8 bases left in between. Germline CDR1 reads MNHEY; CDR2 reads SMNVEV (reference sequence). The CDR3 is 14 residues long.

The chain uses TRBV20-1 and TRBJ2-7; no reliable D call. The V and J ends lost 1 base and 4 bases respectively, with 5 bases between them. In germline, CDR1 is DFQATT, CDR2 SNEGSKA (reference sequence). This CDR3 spans 11 amino acids. CDR3 loop: CSARVVYEQYF. CDR3 sequence (DNA): TGCAGTGCTAGAGTTGTATACGAGCAGTACTTC.

The chain carries TRBV28 and TRBJ1-2; possible D gene TRBD1, 5 bases. Germline CDR1 reads MDHEN; CDR2 reads SYDVKM. The length of the CDR3 is 13 residues. The V end lost 7 bases, the J end lost 6 bases, and 15 bases lay between the germline ends. The CDR3 DNA sequence: TGTGCCAGCACCCTGTGGGGGTCCCATGGCTACACCTTC. Residues: CASTLWGSHGYTF.

The rearrangement joins TRBV19 to TRBJ1-6; perhaps TRBD1 as D (6 bases). Germline CDR1 reads LNHDA; CDR2 reads SQIVND (reference sequence). With 7 bases removed from V and 4 bases from J, the gap between germline ends came to 11 bases. The CDR3 runs to 14 residues. The CDR3 loop is CASKEGEYNSPLHF. CDR3 bases: TGTGCCAGTAAGGAGGGGGAGTATAATTCACCCCTCCACTTT.